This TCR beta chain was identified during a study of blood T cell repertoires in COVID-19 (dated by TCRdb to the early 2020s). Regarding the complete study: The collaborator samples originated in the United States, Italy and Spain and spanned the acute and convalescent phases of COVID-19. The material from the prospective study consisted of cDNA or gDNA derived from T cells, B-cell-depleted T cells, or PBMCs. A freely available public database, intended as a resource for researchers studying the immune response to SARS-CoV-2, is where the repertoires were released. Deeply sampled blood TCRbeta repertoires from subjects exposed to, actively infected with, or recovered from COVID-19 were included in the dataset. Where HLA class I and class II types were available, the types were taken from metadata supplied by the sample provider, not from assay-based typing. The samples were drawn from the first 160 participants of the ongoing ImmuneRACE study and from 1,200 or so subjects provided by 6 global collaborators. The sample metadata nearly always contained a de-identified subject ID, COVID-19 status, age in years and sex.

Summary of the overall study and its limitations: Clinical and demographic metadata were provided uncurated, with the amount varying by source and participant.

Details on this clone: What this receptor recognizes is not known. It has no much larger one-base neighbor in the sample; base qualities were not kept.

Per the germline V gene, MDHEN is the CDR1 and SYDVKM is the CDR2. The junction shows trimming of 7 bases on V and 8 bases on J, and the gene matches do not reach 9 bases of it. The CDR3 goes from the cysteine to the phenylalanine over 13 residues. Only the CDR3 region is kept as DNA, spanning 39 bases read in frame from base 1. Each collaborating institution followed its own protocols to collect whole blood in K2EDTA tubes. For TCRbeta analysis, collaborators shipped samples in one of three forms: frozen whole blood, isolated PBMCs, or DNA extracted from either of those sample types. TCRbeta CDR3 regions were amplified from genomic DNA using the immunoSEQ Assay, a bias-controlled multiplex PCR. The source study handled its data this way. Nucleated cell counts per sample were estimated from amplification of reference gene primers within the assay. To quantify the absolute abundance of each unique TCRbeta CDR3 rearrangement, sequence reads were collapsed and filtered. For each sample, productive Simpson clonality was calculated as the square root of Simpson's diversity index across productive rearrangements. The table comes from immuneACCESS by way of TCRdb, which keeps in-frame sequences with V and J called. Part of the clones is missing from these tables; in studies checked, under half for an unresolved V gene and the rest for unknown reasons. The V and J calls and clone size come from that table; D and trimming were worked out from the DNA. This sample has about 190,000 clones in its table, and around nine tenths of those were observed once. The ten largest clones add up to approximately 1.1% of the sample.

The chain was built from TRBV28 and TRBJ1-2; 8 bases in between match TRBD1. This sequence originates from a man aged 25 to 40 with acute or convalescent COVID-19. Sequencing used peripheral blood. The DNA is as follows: TGTGCCAGCACGGCAAACAGGGGGAACGGCTACACCTTC. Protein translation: CASTANRGNGYTF.